The 19 T cell receptor beta chains listed next were all sequenced from one sample in a study of identical twins. TCRdb reprocessed the 5' RACE reads with MiXCR, giving one entry per CDR3 protein. In the table there are 200,000 or so distinct CDR3 sequences, 6.5% to 8.5% of which are singletons. These data are also associated with another study on yellow fever vaccine responses in identical twins.

Sequencing used memory (CD45RO+) T cells sorted from blood. The source is a woman between 18 and 29 years old in good health.

The rearrangement joins TRBV7-9 to TRBJ2-7; TRBD2 is a possible D gene (6 bases). V shed 10 bases and J shed 7 bases, with 17 bases lying between them. Germline V CDR1 and CDR2: SEHNR, FQNEAQ (reference sequence). CDR3 length: 12 residues. The CDR3 DNA is TGTGCCACCGAGACTAGGCCCCAGGAGCAGTACTTC. Encoded protein: CATETRPQEQYF. Supplemented by reference TRBV7-9 and TRBJ2-7, the full variable domain reads DTGVSQNPRHKITKRGQNVTFRCDPISEHNRLYWYRQTLGQGPEFLTYFQNEAQLEKSRLLSDRFSAERPKGSFSTLEIQRTEQGDSAMYLCATETRPQEQYFGPGTRLTVT.

This clonotype was seen a few times. The genes are TRBV29-1 and TRBJ2-7, with 16 bases aligning to TRBD2. Germline V gene sequence: CDR1 SQVTM, CDR2 ANQGSEA. Trimming removed 5 bases from V and 5 bases from J; junction bases left unmatched: 9. This CDR3 comprises 16 residues. The CDR3 DNA is TGCAGCGTTCGGGGACTAGCGGGGGGGCCCTCTAACGAGCAGTACTTC. Its translation is CSVRGLAGGPSNEQYF.

This chain joins TRBV6-1 and TRBJ2-3; 11 nucleotides match TRBD2. Trimming removed 4 bases from V and 4 bases from J; junction bases left unmatched: 19. There are 20 residues in the CDR3. Germline V gene sequence: CDR1 MNHNS, CDR2 SASEGT. The CDR3 sequence is CASSGRKRGLAEAPPDTQYF. CDR3 coding DNA: TGTGCCAGCAGTGGAAGAAAAAGGGGACTAGCGGAGGCCCCCCCAGATACGCAGTATTTT.

This clonotype was picked up a small number of times. The rearrangement links TRBV20-1 to TRBJ2-2; D gene uncertain. V lost 3 bases and J lost 1, with 12 bases in between. Germline V CDR1 and CDR2: DFQATT, SNEGSKA (reference sequence). This CDR3 spans 15 amino acids. The CDR3 here is CSASRATQNTGELFF. The CDR3 DNA reads as TGCAGTGCTAGCCGTGCGACACAGAACACCGGGGAGCTGTTTTTT.

This clonotype occurred many times. The gene calls are TRBV27 and TRBJ1-2; D possibly corresponds to TRBD1 (6 bases). Germline CDR1 is MNHEY and CDR2 is SMNVEV (reference sequence). Trimming cost V 10 bases and J 8 bases, with 20 bases left between them. The CDR3 consists of 13 residues. The CDR3 loop is CATHPRGAYGYTF. The CDR3 DNA is TGTGCCACCCACCCCCGGGGGGCGTACGGCTACACCTTC.

With regard to this clonotype: The junction and the germline gene differ at one end; a read error may be behind it. The chain carries TRBV20-1 and TRBJ2-5; 7 bases match TRBD2. Germline lookup yields CDR1 DFQATT and CDR2 SNEGSKA (reference sequence). The CDR3 length is 14 residues. Written as DNA, the CDR3 is TGCAGTGTTACCGTTCCTAGCGGCCAAAAGACCCAGTACTTC. This codes for CSVTVPSGQKTQYF.

The gene calls are TRBV6-2 or TRBV6-3 and TRBJ2-7, with 8 bases aligning to TRBD1. This CDR3 has 15 amino acids. Germline V gene lookup returns CDR1 MNHEY and CDR2 SVGEGT. Trimming removed 6 bases from V and 3 bases from J; junction bases left unmatched: 10. The CDR3 region has the DNA TGTGCCAGCAGAGTTACGGACGGGACAGGCTACGAGCAGTACTTC. This translates into CASRVTDGTGYEQYF.

This clonotype showed up just a few times. J is TRBJ2-1 and V is TRBV3-1; 11 bases fit TRBD2. CDR3 length: 17 residues. Germline-derived CDR1 and CDR2 are LGHDT and YNNKEL (reference sequence). The V and J ends lost 6 bases and 7 bases, in that order; junction bases with no gene match: 14. CDR3 in amino acids: CASRDLAGGGRRNEQFF. DNA of the CDR3: TGTGCCAGCAGAGATCTAGCGGGAGGAGGAAGGAGGAATGAGCAGTTCTTC.

This clonotype was seen more than once but under ten times. The chain carries TRBV6-5 and TRBJ1-5; tentative D call: TRBD1 (5 bases). This CDR3 is built from 13 residues. The germline V and J ends were trimmed by 0 bases and 7 bases, with 7 bases remaining between them. CDR1 MNHEY and CDR2 SVGAGI come from the germline V gene. CDR3 sequence reads: CASSYSGTQPQHF. The CDR3, as DNA: TGTGCCAGCAGTTACTCAGGGACCCAGCCCCAGCATTTT.

This clonotype was seen repeatedly, ten times or more. This chain joins TRBV5-6 and TRBJ2-7; 7 bases match TRBD2. Germline-derived CDR1 and CDR2 are SGHDT and YYEEEE. This CDR3 region has 12 residues. Germline trimming cut 2 bases from V and 6 bases from J; bases unmatched to any gene: 2. This CDR3 reads CASSFREGEQYF. Here the CDR3 DNA reads TGTGCCAGCAGCTTCAGGGAGGGCGAGCAGTACTTC.

The chain combines TRBV20-1 with TRBJ2-3, with 9 bases identical to TRBD2. This CDR3 has 15 amino acids. Germline values: CDR1 DFQATT, CDR2 SNEGSKA (reference sequence). J gave up 3 bases and V 4 bases, and 8 bases lay outside the gene matches. CDR3 DNA: TGCAGTGCTACGGCTGTAGCGGGGGTAACAGATACGCAGTATTTT. Protein: CSATAVAGVTDTQYF.

This clonotype was counted many times. The rearrangement joins TRBV28 to TRBJ2-1, with a tentative D call TRBD2 (6 bases). The CDR3 spans 16 residues. Germline V gene sequence: CDR1 MDHEN, CDR2 SYDVKM. Trimming removed 5 bases at V and 4 bases at J, with 18 bases between. CDR3 loop: CASSPPGGARYNEQFF. Written as DNA, the CDR3 is TGTGCCAGCAGTCCCCCCGGCGGGGCCCGTTACAATGAGCAGTTCTTC.

This clonotype was seen only a few times. The chain uses TRBV21-1 and TRBJ2-1; the table's D call, TRBD1, has no DNA check behind it. TRBV21-1 is a documented pseudogene. The CDR3 has 17 residues. In DNA, the CDR3 is TGTGCCAGCAGCAAAGCGCTAAGGGGTAGGTCCTACAATGAGCAGTTCTTC. This codes for CASSKALRGRSYNEQFF.

The V call is TRBV6-1, the J call TRBJ1-4; TRBD1 agrees at 9 bases. The V gene end was trimmed by 9 bases and the J gene end by 6 bases; junction bases not matched to a gene: 11. This CDR3 spans 15 amino acids. The V gene's germline CDR1 is MNHNS and CDR2 SASEGT. CDR3 nucleotides: TGTGCCAGTTTCCTGGAAGGGACAGGGTATGAAAAACTGTTTTTT. Translating it yields CASFLEGTGYEKLFF.

This clonotype was recorded at least ten times. The chain carries TRBV5-1 and TRBJ1-3; TRBD1 agrees at 7 bases. V lost 4 bases to trimming and J lost 2 bases; unmatched junction nucleotides: 3. CDR1 is SGHRS, CDR2 YFSETQ, per germline. The length of the CDR3 is 14 residues. The CDR3 spells CASSPGTAGNTIYF. The CDR3, as DNA: TGCGCCAGCAGCCCCGGGACAGCTGGAAACACCATATATTTT.

This sequence joins TRBV6-1 and TRBJ2-1, with 10 positions matching TRBD1. CDR1 MNHNS and CDR2 SASEGT come from the germline V gene. CDR3 length equals 17 residues. V was pared by 5 bases and J by 1 base, with 8 bases of the junction left unmatched. In DNA, the CDR3 is TGTGCCAGCAGTCAACCGACAGGGGGCTTATCCTACAATGAGCAGTTCTTC. Translation gives CASSQPTGGLSYNEQFF.

The chain has TRBV5-6 and TRBJ2-5, with TRBD1 identical over 8 bases. The trim removed 0 bases at V and 5 bases at J, leaving 12 bases unmatched. The germline gives CDR1 SGHDT, CDR2 YYEEEE. This CDR3 spans 17 amino acids. CDR3 residues: CASSLEGQGAFRETQYF. Here the CDR3 DNA reads TGTGCCAGCAGCTTGGAGGGGCAGGGGGCCTTCCGGGAGACCCAGTACTTC.

There are many counts of this clonotype. J is TRBJ2-7 and V is TRBV12-3 or TRBV12-4; D gene unclear. The V end was cut by 6 bases, the J end by 0 bases, with 21 bases between. This CDR3 is 17 amino acids long. CDR3 sequence: CASSPRGSGFSSYEQYF. CDR3 DNA sequence: TGTGCCAGCAGCCCAAGAGGAAGTGGGTTCAGCTCCTACGAGCAGTACTTC.

This chain connects TRBV6-1 to TRBJ2-7, with D perhaps TRBD2 (6 bases). CDR1 and CDR2 (germline): MNHNS, SASEGT. Trimming stripped 2 bases from V and 4 bases from J, with 15 bases between. This CDR3 is built from 15 residues. CDR3 sequence (DNA): TGTGCCAGCAGTGAATCACCGGGACTCTCTTACGAGCAGTACTTC. Protein: CASSESPGLSYEQYF.